These 12 T cell receptor beta chains were all obtained from the same sample, sequenced in a study of tumor-infiltrating lymphocytes in primary liver carcinoma. Unsorted whole blood yielded blood RNA, and germline DNA was extracted as well. A constant-region primer primed TCR beta cDNA synthesis from roughly 520 ng of total RNA. A slightly modified ARM-PCR protocol with three nested multiplex PCR rounds produced these TCR beta libraries. The first two PCR rounds used TRBV1-TRBV30 forward primers with a C-beta reverse primer, 10 cycles each. TCRdb passed the multiplex PCR reads through MiXCR, listing each CDR3 protein once. This table holds 300,000 to 400,000 distinct CDR3 sequences, roughly 61% found once. Source material: peripheral blood. All receptors come from a man aged 40-50 years with primary liver carcinoma and hepatitis B virus infection.

Turning to this clonotype: The conserved phenylalanine or tryptophan is not found at the CDR3 terminus, so this likely reflects a read error. The rearrangement links TRBV10-2 to TRBJ2-5; D is ambiguous. CDR3 length: 14 amino acids. Germline V gene data show CDR1 as WSHSY and CDR2 as SAAADI. V lost 3 bases and J lost 4, with 12 bases in between. The CDR3 sequence: CASSDQNLGETQYL. In nucleotides, the CDR3 is TGCGCCAGCAGTGATCAAAACCTAGGAGAGACCCAGTACCTC.

The rearrangement uses TRBV11-2 and TRBJ2-5, with D perhaps matching TRBD2 (5 bases). V was clipped by 10 bases and J by 4 bases, with 16 bases between them. Germline lookup yields CDR1 SGHAT and CDR2 FQNNGV. There are 13 residues in the CDR3. The chain's CDR3 is CANSFLRGETQYF. The CDR3 DNA reads as TGTGCCAACAGTTTCCTACGGGGAGAGACCCAGTACTTC.

The chain uses TRBV28 and TRBJ2-1, with unresolved D. This CDR3 has 11 residues. Looked up from germline, CDR1 is MDHEN and CDR2 is SYDVKM. V was pared by 6 bases and J by 6 bases, with 6 bases between. CDR3 loop: CASRHFNEQFF. CDR3 DNA sequence: TGTGCCAGCAGACACTTCAATGAGCAGTTCTTC.

The chain employs TRBV6-5 and TRBJ2-1; no firm D call. The CDR3 length is 13 residues. Germline V gives CDR1 MNHEY, CDR2 SVGAGI. The V end was cut by 5 bases, the J end by 7 bases, with 12 bases between. CDR3 bases: TGTGCCAGCAGTCCCCCCTTGGGAAATGAGCAGTTCTTC. Translating gives CASSPPLGNEQFF.

This clonotype has only a few counts. The chain has TRBV6-1 and TRBJ2-3; D not resolved. V was pared by 7 bases and J by 2 bases, with 13 bases between. This CDR3 has 14 residues. CDR1 is MNHNS, CDR2 SASEGT, per germline. CDR3 nucleotides: TGTGCCAGCATCGGGCAGGCTTCCACAGATACGCAGTATTTT. This gives the protein CASIGQASTDTQYF.

This clonotype was counted ten times or more. The chain employs TRBV6-2 or TRBV6-3 and TRBJ2-1, with D unclear. The V gene's germline CDR1 is MNHEY and CDR2 SVGEGT. The CDR3 consists of 13 residues. V lost 5 bases, J lost 2 bases, and 7 bases lay in between. The CDR3, as DNA: TGTGCCAGCAGTCGGCACACCTACAATGAGCAGTTCTTC. Its protein is CASSRHTYNEQFF.

In the case of this clonotype: It may be a read error: a sequence one base away is much more abundant. The chain recombines TRBV6-6 with TRBJ2-2; D is ambiguous. In germline, CDR1 is MNHNY, CDR2 SVGAGI (reference sequence). This CDR3 has 13 residues. The CDR3: CVSSYILDGELFF. CDR3 in DNA: TGTGTCAGCAGTTACATCCTAGATGGGGAGCTGTTTTTT.

Details on this clonotype: The junction and the germline gene differ at one end; a read error may be behind it. This sequence joins TRBV11-2 and TRBJ2-5; 7 nucleotides align to TRBD2. Looked up from germline, CDR1 is SGHAT and CDR2 is FQNNGV. There are 15 residues in the CDR3. The CDR3 nucleotides read TGTGTCAGCAGCTTCGGGACTAACGGGAGTGAGGCCCAGTGCTTC. It specifies CVSSFGTNGSEAQCF.

A remark on this clonotype: One junction end disagrees with the germline gene, perhaps due to a read error. J is TRBJ2-1 and V is TRBV6-1; perhaps D is TRBD1 or TRBD2 (5 bases each). This CDR3 region has 15 residues. Per germline, CDR1 MNHNS and CDR2 SASEGT. Written as DNA, the CDR3 is TGCGCCAGCTCGGGGCGGGTAAGCTCCTACAATGAGCAGCTCTTC. Translation: CASSGRVSSYNEQLF.

The chain joins TRBV20-1 to TRBJ2-7, with D possibly being TRBD1 or TRBD2 (5 bases each). Germline CDR1 is DFQATT and CDR2 is SNEGSKA (reference sequence). The CDR3 sequence is 14 residues long. V dropped 5 bases and J dropped 0 bases, with 14 bases sitting between them. The CDR3 loop reads CSAFPPGSSYEQYF. The CDR3 DNA follows: TGCAGTGCTTTCCCCCCAGGGAGCTCCTACGAGCAGTACTTC.

This clonotype was observed at least ten times. The V and J genes are TRBV6-6 and TRBJ1-3, with D unclear. The CDR3 is 13 residues long. The V and J ends lost 6 bases and 0 bases respectively, with 6 bases between them. Per germline, CDR1 MNHNY and CDR2 SVGAGI (reference sequence). The CDR3 nucleotides are TGTGCCAGCAGAGCCCGCTCTGGAAACACCATATATTTT. Its protein is CASRARSGNTIYF.

On this clonotype itself: A junction end diverges from the germline sequence, so it may reflect a read error. This chain connects TRBV6-5 to TRBJ2-1; D unresolved. The CDR3 extends over 16 amino acids. CDR1 is MNHEY and CDR2 is SVGAGI in the germline V gene. The CDR3 DNA sequence: TGTGCCAGCAGTTACCTGTCCCGATTCCCCTACAATGAGCAGTTGTTC. Translated, it gives CASSYLSRFPYNEQLF.